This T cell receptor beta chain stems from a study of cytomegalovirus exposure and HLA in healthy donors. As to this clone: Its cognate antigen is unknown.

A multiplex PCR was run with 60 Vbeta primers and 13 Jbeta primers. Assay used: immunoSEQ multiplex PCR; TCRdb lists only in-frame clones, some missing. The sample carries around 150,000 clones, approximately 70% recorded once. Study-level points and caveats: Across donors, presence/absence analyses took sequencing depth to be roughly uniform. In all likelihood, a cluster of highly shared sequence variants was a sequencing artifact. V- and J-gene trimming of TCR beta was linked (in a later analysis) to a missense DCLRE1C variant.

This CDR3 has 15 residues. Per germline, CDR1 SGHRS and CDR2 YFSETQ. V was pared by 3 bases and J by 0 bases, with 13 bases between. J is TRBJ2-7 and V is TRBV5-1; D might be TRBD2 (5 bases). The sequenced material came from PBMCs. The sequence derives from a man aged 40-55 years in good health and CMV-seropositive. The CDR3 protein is CASSSGDRSSYEQYF. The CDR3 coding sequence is TGCGCCAGCAGCTCCGGGGATAGGAGCTCCTACGAGCAGTACTTC.